These T cell receptor beta chains were read from a single sample in a study of blood T cell repertoires in COVID-19. Clones were read by immunoSEQ multiplex PCR, and TCRdb kept only the in-frame ones, dropping some. The sample holds some 140,000 clones, roughly 80% seen once. What was sequenced was peripheral blood. The receptors here all came from an elderly man with acute or convalescent COVID-19. The CDR3 runs from the conserved cysteine through the conserved F or W.

v_gene	j_gene	CDR3aa
TRBV5-1	TRBJ2-7	CASSLNSYEQYF
TRBV18	TRBJ2-3	CASSLLAGASDTQYF
TRBV6-5	TRBJ2-3	CASTSPGRPDTQYF
TRBV19	TRBJ1-6	CASSSSSGHAGSPLHF
TRBV30	TRBJ2-7	CAWSNIEQYF
TRBV10-1	TRBJ2-1	CASRGGGNRDEQFF
TRBV7-2	TRBJ1-6	CASSFQNYNSPLHF
TRBV6-5	TRBJ1-2	CASSYSNGPNTF
TRBV19	TRBJ1-2	CASNTQGNYGYTF
TRBV27	TRBJ2-1	CASSFGGGGYNEQFF
TRBV6-5	TRBJ1-3	CASTTEPGNTIYF
TRBV5-4	TRBJ2-5	CAGTGGRQETQYF
TRBV10-2	TRBJ1-3	CASSGTGDAGNTIYF
TRBV29-1	TRBJ2-3	CSVEFRSADTQYF
TRBV10-3	TRBJ2-3	CAIRGARDTYTDTQYF
TRBV19	TRBJ1-1	CASSSGQGRTEAFF
TRBV7-8	TRBJ1-6	CASSPRGEGSGPLHF
TRBV6-5	TRBJ2-5	CASPGARQETQYF
TRBV7-3	TRBJ2-3	CASSLSPQDTQYF
TRBV9	TRBJ1-6	CASSPRTGSSNSPLHF
TRBV5-8	TRBJ1-6	CASSPGQGDSPLHF
TRBV5-1	TRBJ2-3	CASSLDGSTTDTQYF
TRBV5-8	TRBJ2-2	CASSYDRGAETGELFF
TRBV5-1	TRBJ2-1	CASSRWGVRGSSGLNEQFF
TRBV19	TRBJ2-3	CASSSRTGGTDTQYF
TRBV2	TRBJ2-5	CASSLGRYQETQYF
TRBV29-1	TRBJ1-2	CSVGTGPNYGYTF
TRBV29-1	TRBJ2-3	CSVPREGTDTQYF
TRBV6-5	TRBJ2-1	CASSSPTSGGHNEQFF
TRBV6-5	TRBJ2-3	CASSSRTSSDTQYF
TRBV6-5	TRBJ1-1	CASSYSRGGDPEAFF
TRBV5-4	TRBJ2-7	CASSPRTGALYEQYF
TRBV7-6	TRBJ1-5	CASSLDTGINQPQHF
TRBV6-2/TRBV6-3	TRBJ1-5	CASRYAGGGNQPQHF
TRBV2	TRBJ1-1	CASSGQENTEAFF
TRBV7-8	TRBJ2-7	CASSSYRDRAGEQYF
TRBV6-2/TRBV6-3	TRBJ1-5	CASSKEAGSNQPQHF
TRBV7-2	TRBJ1-4	CASSSTTIGVQEKLFF
TRBV28	TRBJ1-2	CASSSKPGIDGYTF
TRBV7-9	TRBJ2-5	CASSFRGVETQYF
TRBV6-1	TRBJ1-3	CASSERGGVASSGNTIYF
TRBV5-4	TRBJ2-6	CASSSKSSGANVLTF
TRBV3-1/TRBV3-2	TRBJ1-4	CASSRTGSPGEKLFF
TRBV18	TRBJ1-2	CASSLDRDYGYTF
TRBV1	TRBJ2-5	CGTGDAGGPYETQYF
TRBV6-5	TRBJ2-5	CASSYWAGGQETQYF
TRBV3-1/TRBV3-2	TRBJ1-4	CASSLQRENEKLFF